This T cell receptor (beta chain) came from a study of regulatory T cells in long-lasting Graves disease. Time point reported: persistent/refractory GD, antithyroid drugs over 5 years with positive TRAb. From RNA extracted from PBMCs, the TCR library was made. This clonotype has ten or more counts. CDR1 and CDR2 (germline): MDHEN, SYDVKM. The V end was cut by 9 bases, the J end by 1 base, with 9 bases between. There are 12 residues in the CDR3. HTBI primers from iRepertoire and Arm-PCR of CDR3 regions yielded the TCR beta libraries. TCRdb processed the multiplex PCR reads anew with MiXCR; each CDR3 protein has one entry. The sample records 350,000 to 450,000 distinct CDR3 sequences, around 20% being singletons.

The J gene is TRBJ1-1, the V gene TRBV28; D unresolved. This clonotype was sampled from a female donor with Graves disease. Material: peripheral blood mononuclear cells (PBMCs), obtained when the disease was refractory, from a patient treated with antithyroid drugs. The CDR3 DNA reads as TGTGCCAGTAGGGATGGGAACACTGAAGCTTTCTTT. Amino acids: CASRDGNTEAFF.